Below are 22 T cell receptor beta chains sequenced from a single sample in a study of CD8+CD57+ T cells in acquired aplastic anemia. Genomic DNA provided the template from which TCR beta VDJ and CDR3 profiles were obtained. Via MiXCR, TCRdb re-called the reads, giving one row per CDR3 protein. The sample shows some 290,000 distinct CDR3 sequences, 55% to 60% of them seen only once. The specimen sequenced was sorted CD4+, CD8+, or CD8+CD57+ T cells (not recorded which) from PBMCs. Receptors were obtained from a human donor with severe aplastic anemia or a healthy control (not recorded which).

In its sample, this clonotype was seen many times. Its ends do not fully match the called genes, so a read error is possible. This sequence joins TRBV5-1 and TRBJ1-1; D remains unclear. Germline V gene data show CDR1 as SGHRS and CDR2 as YFSETQ. The CDR3 is made up of 14 amino acids. The CDR3 loop is CASSFQPGNTEAFF. In DNA form, the CDR3 reads TGTGCCAGCAGCTTTCAGCCCGGGAACACTGAAGCTTTCTTT.

This clonotype was observed many times. V usage is TRBV10-3 and J usage is TRBJ1-6; D unresolved. From germline, CDR1 is ENHRY and CDR2 SYGVKD. The CDR3 extends over 14 amino acids. V was trimmed by 5 bases and J by 7 bases, leaving 12 bases between them. This CDR3 is CAISMTEGNSPLHF. Written as DNA, the CDR3 is TGTGCCATCAGTATGACCGAGGGAAATTCACCCCTCCACTTT.

In its sample, this clonotype was seen a few times. The chain is built from TRBV13 and TRBJ2-7; no reliable D call. CDR3 size: 12 residues. Deletions cut 5 bases from V and 5 bases from J, with 10 bases between. CDR1 is PRHDT and CDR2 is FYEKMQ in the germline V gene (reference sequence). CDR3 loop: CASSQSGDEQYF. The DNA of the CDR3 is TGTGCCAGCAGCCAAAGTGGGGACGAGCAGTACTTC. The full variable domain, in which reference TRBV13 and TRBJ2-7 provide the parts outside the CDR3, is AAGVIQSPRHLIKEKRETATLKCYPIPRHDTVYWYQQGPGQDPQFLISFYEKMQSDKGSIPDRFSAQQFSDYHSELNMSSLELGDSALYFCASSQSGDEQYFGPGTRLTVT.

The V and J genes are TRBV7-3 and TRBJ2-2, with TRBD1 identical over 8 bases. The CDR3 is made up of 16 amino acids. V lost 3 bases and J lost 6; bases outside the gene matches: 9. Germline V lookup: CDR1 SGHTA, CDR2 FQGTGA. The CDR3 spells CASSLTGARGSGELFF. The CDR3 DNA is TGTGCCAGCAGCTTGACAGGGGCCCGCGGATCCGGGGAGCTGTTTTTT.

The chain combines TRBV29-1 with TRBJ2-1; D might be TRBD1 or TRBD2, each matching 6 bases. Per germline, CDR1 SQVTM and CDR2 ANQGSEA. The CDR3 covers 14 residues. V lost 5 bases, J lost 12 bases, and 23 bases lay in between. The CDR3 spells CSVHGGRGPMGQFF. In nucleotides, the CDR3 is TGCAGCGTTCATGGGGGGCGAGGGCCAATGGGGCAGTTCTTC.

This clonotype was found many times. This rearrangement joins TRBV27 to TRBJ2-7; no clear D gene. V shed 2 bases and J shed 6 bases, with 11 bases lying between them. The CDR3 is 13 residues long. Germline loops: CDR1 MNHEY, CDR2 SMNVEV (reference sequence). The CDR3 protein is CASSLMDGGEQYF. In nucleotides, the CDR3 is TGTGCCAGCAGTTTAATGGACGGCGGCGAGCAGTACTTC.

In DNA, the CDR3 is TGTGCCAGCAGCTTAACTGATAGGTACAATGAAAAACTGTTTTTT. It yields the protein CASSLTDRYNEKLFF. V gene TRBV7-3 combines with J gene TRBJ1-4; no firm D call. Trimming removed 0 bases from V and 5 bases from J, with 10 bases in between. Per germline, CDR1 SGHTA and CDR2 FQGTGA. The length of the CDR3 is 15 residues.

This clonotype was picked up many times. V gene TRBV6-5 combines with J gene TRBJ1-5; TRBD1 matches at 7 bases. Trimming removed 5 bases from V and 7 bases from J; junction bases left unmatched: 8. CDR1 and CDR2 (germline): MNHEY, SVGAGI. The CDR3 loop spans 14 amino acids. In DNA, the CDR3 is TGTGCCAGCAGTCCTCGACAGGGATACCAGCCCCAGCATTTT. Its protein is CASSPRQGYQPQHF.

This clonotype came up many times. The rearrangement links TRBV29-1 to TRBJ1-2, with D maybe TRBD1 (5 bases). The V and J ends lost 6 bases and 8 bases respectively, with 13 bases between them. Germline V lookup: CDR1 SQVTM, CDR2 ANQGSEA. The CDR3 is made up of 11 amino acids. The DNA for the CDR3 is TGCAGCGTGGTCGGGGGGGGGGGCTACACCTTC. This encodes CSVVGGGGYTF.

This clonotype was recorded only once. This sequence joins TRBV29-1 and TRBJ2-3; 8 bases are shared with TRBD2. Germline values: CDR1 SQVTM, CDR2 ANQGSEA. This CDR3 contains 14 residues. Unmatched junction bases numbered 9, after V lost 8 bases and J lost 2 bases. CDR3 residues: CSTLGGAITDTQYF. In DNA, the CDR3 is TGCAGCACTCTCGGGGGGGCCATCACAGATACGCAGTATTTT.

For this clonotype: A read error may be the cause here, since a much bigger clone is one base away. This chain uses TRBV11-2 with TRBJ2-7; D not resolved. This CDR3 is 14 amino acids long. CDR1 is SGHAT, CDR2 FQNNGV, per germline. The CDR3 region has the DNA TGTGCCAGCAGCTCGGAAAGGAGCTCCTACGAGCAGCACTTC. Protein sequence: CASSSERSSYEQHF.

This clonotype appeared a single time. V is TRBV20-1 and J is TRBJ2-5; TRBD2 matches at 8 bases. The CDR3 covers 18 residues. Germline lookup yields CDR1 DFQATT and CDR2 SNEGSKA (reference sequence). Trimming cost V 4 bases and J 11 bases; bases outside gene matches: 27. The CDR3 bases are TGCAGTGCTATTCACCTCAAAGAGCGGGGGAGTACCACAGATACGCAGTACTTC. This codes for CSAIHLKERGSTTDTQYF.

This clonotype occurred many times. The chain recombines TRBV7-2 with TRBJ1-6, with TRBD1 matching over 7 bases. There are 17 residues in the CDR3. Trimming cost V 5 bases and J 0 bases; bases outside gene matches: 7. Germline V gives CDR1 SGHTA, CDR2 FQGNSA. CDR3 DNA sequence: TGTGCCAGCAGCCACTTGGGACAGATCTCCTATAATTCACCCCTCCACTTT. As protein: CASSHLGQISYNSPLHF.

The chain recombines TRBV19 with TRBJ2-3, with D tentatively TRBD2 (7 bases). Trimming stripped 3 bases from V and 3 bases from J, with 10 bases between. Germline V gene lookup returns CDR1 LNHDA and CDR2 SQIVND (reference sequence). The CDR3 is made up of 14 amino acids. CDR3 bases: TGTGCCAGTAGTATTGCGGGGGCAACAGATACGCAGTATTTT. Its translation: CASSIAGATDTQYF.

J is TRBJ2-2 and V is TRBV7-9, with unresolved D. CDR1 and CDR2 from the germline V gene are SEHNR and FQNEAQ (reference sequence). Trimming pared 1 base from V and 6 bases from J, leaving 9 bases between. The CDR3 has 14 residues. CDR3 nucleotides: TGTGCCAGCAGCTTAGACGGGCTAGCCGGGGAGCTGTTTTTT. Translation gives CASSLDGLAGELFF.

The chain employs TRBV9 and TRBJ1-4; 7 bases agree with TRBD1. V lost 4 bases to trimming and J lost 8 bases; unmatched junction nucleotides: 14. This CDR3 comprises 16 residues. From germline, CDR1 is SGDLS and CDR2 YYNGEE. The CDR3: CASSPHRGANWEKLFF. CDR3 coding DNA: TGTGCCAGCAGCCCCCACAGGGGTGCTAATTGGGAAAAACTGTTTTTT.

This clonotype was observed at least ten times. This chain connects TRBV20-1 to TRBJ2-7, with D possibly matching TRBD2 (6 bases). Germline CDR1 and CDR2: DFQATT and SNEGSKA (reference sequence). Trimming took 4 bases from V and 5 from J, leaving 15 bases between them. The CDR3 is 13 amino acids. The CDR3 nucleotides read TGCAGTGCTATGGGTGGAGGGAGCGACGAGCAGTACTTC. Amino acids: CSAMGGGSDEQYF.

This clonotype was seen ten or more times. The V and J genes are TRBV9 and TRBJ2-3; 7 positions match TRBD1. CDR1 and CDR2 from the germline V gene are SGDLS and YYNGEE. The CDR3 runs to 15 residues. Trimming took 4 bases from V and 0 from J; bases not matched to a gene: 5. The CDR3 coding sequence is TGTGCCAGCAGCTCGGGACAGATAAGCACAGATACGCAGTATTTT. Residues: CASSSGQISTDTQYF.

This sequence joins TRBV12-3 or TRBV12-4 and TRBJ2-5, with TRBD2 matching over 7 bases. The V gene end was trimmed by 6 bases and the J gene end by 3 bases; junction bases not matched to a gene: 7. This CDR3 region has 14 residues. The CDR3 DNA reads as TGTGCCAGCAGACCTGGACTAGTAGAAGAGACCCAGTACTTC. It translates to CASRPGLVEETQYF.

With respect to this clonotype: One end of the junction varies from germline; a read error may be responsible. The chain has TRBV2 and TRBJ2-7; 9 bases agree with TRBD2. Germline-derived CDR1 and CDR2 are SNHLY and FYNNEI. There are 15 residues in the CDR3. DNA for the CDR3: TGTGCCATCAGTGAGGGCCTAGCGGGGAATTACGAGCAGTACTTC. This sequence encodes CAISEGLAGNYEQYF.

This clonotype showed up many times. V gene TRBV28 combines with J gene TRBJ2-7; the D call may be TRBD1 or TRBD2 (6 bases each). The CDR3 is 12 residues long. Trimming stripped 7 bases from V and 3 bases from J, with 10 bases between. The germline gives CDR1 MDHEN, CDR2 SYDVKM. The chain's CDR3 is CASKEGGYEQYF. The CDR3 region has the DNA TGTGCCAGCAAGGAGGGGGGCTACGAGCAGTACTTC.

The V and J genes are TRBV6-1 and TRBJ1-5; maybe TRBD1 (5 bases). This CDR3 comprises 14 residues. Trimming took off 9 bases at V and 7 bases at J, with 19 bases between the two ends. Germline V gives CDR1 MNHNS, CDR2 SASEGT. In DNA form, the CDR3 reads TGTGCCAGTAAGGGACTCGGCGAGAAACAGCCCCAGCATTTT. It encodes CASKGLGEKQPQHF.